This record covers a single T cell receptor beta chain. A much larger clone differs from this one at a single base, so this may be a read error. A modified ARM-PCR protocol with three rounds of nested PCR amplified TCRbeta. TCRdb recomputed calls from the multiplex PCR reads with MiXCR, one row per CDR3 protein. There are about 100,000 distinct CDR3 sequences in the sample; less than 75% occur only once, and roughly a fifth lies in the top ten. No cell sorting was done before RNA was extracted from the tissue. The normal lung tissue was taken more than 3 cm from the tumor edge. The data originate from a study of tumor and adjacent non-tumor tissue in lung cancer. This CDR3 spans 16 amino acids. Germline CDR1 reads SGHDT; CDR2 reads YYEEEE.

The TCR comes from a man aged 30 to 39 with non-small cell lung cancer. Sequencing was performed on distant non-tumor lung tissue. J is TRBJ2-2 and V is TRBV5-6; the D call may be TRBD1 or TRBD2 (5 bases each). The CDR3 region has the DNA TGTGCCAGCAGCCCCGGGTTGCCAGGGATTACCGGGGAGCTGATTTTT. Its translation: CASSPGLPGITGELIF.